A single sample is the source of the 18 T cell receptor beta chains below, sequenced in a study of shared clonotypes between healthy human individuals. The data were produced by immunoSEQ multiplex PCR, yet TCRdb's version contains in-frame clones alone and is incomplete. The table has about 2.3 million clones, around 90% seen once. The sample comprised naive CD4+ T cells from PBMCs. This sample's subset: CD45RA+ positively selected. The receptors come from a man between 18 and 29 years old in good health. Some clones in this sample may be carry-over from other donors' samples.

The V gene is TRBV27, the J gene TRBJ2-7; the match to TRBD2 covers 10 bases. The germline V gene encodes CDR1 MNHEY and CDR2 SMNVEV (reference sequence). J lost 5 bases, V lost 5 bases, and 9 bases had no gene match. The CDR3 is 15 amino acids. CDR3 sequence (DNA): TGTGCCAGCAGTCGCCAACTAGCGGGAACGGACGAGCAGTACTTC. Translation gives CASSRQLAGTDEQYF.

Only one count was recorded for this clone. The V call is TRBV7-8, the J call TRBJ2-1; D is perhaps TRBD2 (5 bases). The length of the CDR3 is 13 residues. Trimming shortened V by 5 bases and J by 4 bases, and 9 bases separated the two germline ends. Germline-derived CDR1 and CDR2 are SGHVS and FQNEAQ. The CDR3 spells CASSGGLYNEQFF. DNA of the CDR3: TGTGCCAGCAGCGGAGGACTGTACAATGAGCAGTTCTTC.

The chain links TRBV5-1 to TRBJ2-7, with 8 positions matching TRBD1. J was trimmed by 5 bases and V by 5 bases; bases with no gene match: 9. The CDR3 contains 14 residues. Germline assignment: CDR1 SGHRS and CDR2 YFSETQ. CDR3 protein: CASRLTLDRDEQYF. The CDR3 DNA follows: TGCGCCAGCAGACTGACCTTGGACAGGGACGAGCAGTACTTC.

V is TRBV5-4 and J is TRBJ1-1; TRBD1 might be the D (5 bases). Trimming took off 1 base at V and 1 base at J, with 11 bases between the two ends. Germline CDR1 and CDR2: SGHNT and YYREEE (reference sequence). The CDR3 is 15 amino acids. CDR3 DNA sequence: TGTGCCAGCAGCTTGCTCCCGGGGGGGAACACTGAAGCTTTCTTT. Protein product: CASSLLPGGNTEAFF.

About this clone: Within the sample, other DNA sequences also encode this same CDR3. V and J are TRBV4-3 and TRBJ2-7; maybe TRBD2 (5 bases). Germline V CDR1 and CDR2: LGHNA, YSLEER. The V end lost 0 bases, the J end lost 2 bases, and 8 bases lay between the germline ends. The CDR3 has 14 amino acids. The CDR3 bases are TGCGCCAGCAGCCAAGATCGGGGAGCCTACGAGCAGTACTTC. Translated: CASSQDRGAYEQYF.

The gene calls are TRBV28 and TRBJ1-4; no definite D call. Trimming pared 7 bases from V and 0 bases from J, leaving 6 bases between. This CDR3 contains 13 residues. The germline V gene encodes CDR1 MDHEN and CDR2 SYDVKM. The CDR3 loop is CASTIPTNEKLFF. DNA for the CDR3: TGTGCCAGCACTATACCAACTAATGAAAAACTGTTTTTT.

The chain carries TRBV29-1 and TRBJ1-5, with TRBD1 matching 7 bases. The CDR3 spans 13 residues. V lost 5 bases, J lost 4 bases, and 5 bases stayed unmatched. Germline V CDR1 and CDR2: SQVTM, ANQGSEA. This CDR3 reads CSVSPGQNQPQHF. The CDR3 nucleotides read TGCAGCGTTTCCCCGGGACAGAATCAGCCCCAGCATTTT.

This clone was seen once. The V call is TRBV4-1, the J call TRBJ2-3; no clear D gene. The germline V and J ends were trimmed by 4 bases and 0 bases, with 5 bases remaining between them. This CDR3 is built from 13 residues. Per germline, CDR1 MGHRA and CDR2 YSYEKL. The CDR3 DNA reads TGCGCCAGCAGCCGCACCAGCACAGATACGCAGTATTTT. Translating gives CASSRTSTDTQYF.

The chain couples TRBV19 to TRBJ1-3; the match to TRBD1 covers 9 bases. The CDR3 loop spans 16 amino acids. Germline lookup yields CDR1 LNHDA and CDR2 SQIVND (reference sequence). V lost 7 bases and J lost 4; bases outside the gene matches: 11. The CDR3 reads CASTPQGALGGNTIYF. The DNA for the CDR3 is TGTGCCAGTACCCCACAGGGGGCCTTAGGAGGAAACACCATATATTTT.

The genes are TRBV15 and TRBJ2-1; the D gene could be TRBD1 or TRBD2 (5 bases each). Germline assignment: CDR1 LNHNV and CDR2 YYDKDF (reference sequence). V lost 0 bases to trimming and J lost 3 bases, with 9 bases between them. CDR3 length: 15 amino acids. This chain's CDR3 is CATSRDQRGYNEQFF. CDR3 DNA: TGTGCCACCAGCAGAGATCAGAGGGGCTACAATGAGCAGTTCTTC.

V is TRBV5-1 and J is TRBJ2-6, with TRBD1 identical over 8 bases. Trimming removed 2 bases from V and 0 bases from J; junction bases left unmatched: 7. CDR3 length equals 18 residues. The germline V gene encodes CDR1 SGHRS and CDR2 YFSETQ. CDR3: CASSFFQGASSGANVLTF. The CDR3 DNA is TGCGCCAGCAGCTTCTTTCAGGGGGCGTCCTCTGGGGCCAACGTCCTGACTTTC.

This chain uses TRBV30 with TRBJ2-7, with a tentative D call TRBD2 (6 bases). CDR3 length equals 13 residues. Deletions cut 2 bases from V and 12 bases from J, with 20 bases between. From germline, CDR1 is GTSNPN and CDR2 SVGIG (reference sequence). CDR3 in DNA: TGTGCCTGGAGTCTGGCAGGAGGGACCCCACCGTACTTC. It specifies CAWSLAGGTPPYF.

V gene TRBV5-1 combines with J gene TRBJ2-7; 8 bases are a match to TRBD1. This CDR3 has 16 amino acids. Germline CDR1 and CDR2: SGHRS and YFSETQ. With 4 bases clipped from V and 2 bases from J, the junction kept 11 bases outside the gene matches. The CDR3 sequence is CASSGIQGEGAYEQYF. In DNA form, the CDR3 reads TGCGCCAGCAGCGGGATACAGGGGGAAGGGGCCTACGAGCAGTACTTC.

The chain employs TRBV18 and TRBJ1-1, with 7 bases aligning to TRBD1. Per germline, CDR1 KGHSH and CDR2 LQKENI. The length of the CDR3 is 13 residues. V gave up 5 bases and J gave up 7 bases; unmatched junction bases: 7. In DNA form, the CDR3 reads TGTGCCAGCTCATCGAACAGGGGTAGTGAAGCTTTCTTT. Amino acids: CASSSNRGSEAFF.

The rearrangement links TRBV5-4 to TRBJ2-2, with 13 bases matching TRBD2. The J segment lost 5 bases and the V segment lost 3 bases, leaving 10 bases of the junction unmatched. This CDR3 has 18 residues. Germline-derived CDR1 and CDR2 are SGHNT and YYREEE (reference sequence). The CDR3 DNA reads as TGTGCCAGCAGCTCACCGGGACTAGCGGGACGGGGTACCGGGGAGCTGTTTTTT. It yields the protein CASSSPGLAGRGTGELFF.

The chain joins TRBV28 to TRBJ2-1; 8 nucleotides match TRBD1. Unmatched junction bases numbered 5, after V lost 6 bases and J lost 4 bases. This CDR3 has 14 residues. CDR1 MDHEN and CDR2 SYDVKM come from the germline V gene. The CDR3 sequence: CASRAGQDYNEQFF. In nucleotides, the CDR3 is TGTGCCAGCAGGGCGGGACAGGATTACAATGAGCAGTTCTTC. Together with reference TRBV28 and TRBJ2-1, the CDR3 gives the full variable domain: DVKVTQSSRYLVKRTGEKVFLECVQDMDHENMFWYRQDPGLGLRLIYFSYDVKMKEKGDIPEGYSVSREKKERFSLILESASTNQTSMYLCASRAGQDYNEQFFGPGTRLTVL.

The chain combines TRBV5-1 with TRBJ1-3, with a tentative D call TRBD1 (5 bases). The germline V gene has CDR1 SGHRS and CDR2 YFSETQ. Trimming removed 0 bases at V and 8 bases at J, with 12 bases between. The CDR3 extends over 14 amino acids. DNA for the CDR3: TGCGCCAGCAGCTTGGCTCCGACGGGGGACACCATATATTTT. Protein: CASSLAPTGDTIYF. Full variable domain (rest looked up from reference TRBV5-1 and TRBJ1-3): KAGVTQTPRYLIKTRGQQVTLSCSPISGHRSVSWYQQTPGQGLQFLFEYFSETQRNKGNFPGRFSGRQFSNSRSEMNVSTLELGDSALYLCASSLAPTGDTIYFGEGSWLTVV.

V is TRBV19 and J is TRBJ1-3; D not resolved. Trimming removed 5 bases from V and 4 bases from J, with 12 bases in between. The CDR3 has 14 amino acids. CDR1 LNHDA and CDR2 SQIVND come from the germline V gene (reference sequence). The CDR3 nucleotides read TGTGCCAGTAGTTCTAGGGCCTCCGGAAACACCATATATTTT. Protein product: CASSSRASGNTIYF. The entire variable domain, with the rest obtained from reference TRBV19 and TRBJ1-3, is as follows: DGGITQSPKYLFRKEGQNVTLSCEQNLNHDAMYWYRQDPGQGLRLIYYSQIVNDFQKGDIAEGYSVSREKKESFPLTVTSAQKNPTAFYLCASSSRASGNTIYFGEGSWLTVV.